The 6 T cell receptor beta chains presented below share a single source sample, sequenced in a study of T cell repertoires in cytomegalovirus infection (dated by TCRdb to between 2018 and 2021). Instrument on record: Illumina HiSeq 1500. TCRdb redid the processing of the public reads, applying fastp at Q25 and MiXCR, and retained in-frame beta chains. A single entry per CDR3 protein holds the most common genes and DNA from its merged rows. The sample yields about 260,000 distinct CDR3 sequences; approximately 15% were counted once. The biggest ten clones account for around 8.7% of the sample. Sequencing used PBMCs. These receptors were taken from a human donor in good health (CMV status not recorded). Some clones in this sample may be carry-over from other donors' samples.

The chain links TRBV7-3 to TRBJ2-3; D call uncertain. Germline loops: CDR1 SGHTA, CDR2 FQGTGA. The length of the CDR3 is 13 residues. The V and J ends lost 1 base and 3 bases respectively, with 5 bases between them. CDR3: CASSLKGTDTQYF. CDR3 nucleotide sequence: TGTGCCAGCAGCTTAAAAGGGACAGATACGCAGTATTTT.

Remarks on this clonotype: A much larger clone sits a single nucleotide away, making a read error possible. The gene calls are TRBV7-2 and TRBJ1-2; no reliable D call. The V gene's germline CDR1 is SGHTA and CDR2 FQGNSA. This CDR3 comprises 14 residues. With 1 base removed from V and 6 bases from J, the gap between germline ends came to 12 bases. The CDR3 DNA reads TGTGCCAGCAGCTTAGAACTGTGGGTCAATGGCTACACCTTC. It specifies CASSLELWVNGYTF. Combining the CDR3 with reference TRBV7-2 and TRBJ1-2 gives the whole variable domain GAGVSQSPSNKVTEKGKDVELRCDPISGHTALYWYRQSLGQGLEFLIYFQGNSAPDKSGLPSDRFSAERTGGSVSTLTIQRTQQEDSAVYLCASSLELWVNGYTFGSGTRLTVV.

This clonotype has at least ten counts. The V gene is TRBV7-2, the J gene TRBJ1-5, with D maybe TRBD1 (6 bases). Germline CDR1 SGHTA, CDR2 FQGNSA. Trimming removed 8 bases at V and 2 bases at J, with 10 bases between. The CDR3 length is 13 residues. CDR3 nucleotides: TGTGCCAGCCGACAGGTGGGCAATCAGCCCCAGCATTTT. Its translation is CASRQVGNQPQHF.

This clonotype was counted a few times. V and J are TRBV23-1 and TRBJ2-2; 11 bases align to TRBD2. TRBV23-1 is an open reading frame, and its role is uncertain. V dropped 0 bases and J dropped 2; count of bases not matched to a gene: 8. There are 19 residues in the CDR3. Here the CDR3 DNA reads TGCGCCAGCAGTCAATCTTGTGGGACTAGCGGACTAAACACCGGGGAGCTGTTTTTT. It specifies CASSQSCGTSGLNTGELFF.

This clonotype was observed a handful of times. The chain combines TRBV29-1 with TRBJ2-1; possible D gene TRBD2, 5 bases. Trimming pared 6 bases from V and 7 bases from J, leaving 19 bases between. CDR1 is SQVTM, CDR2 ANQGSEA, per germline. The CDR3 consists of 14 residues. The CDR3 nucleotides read TGCAGCGTAGACTCCAGAAGCTCGGGGAATGAGCAGTTCTTC. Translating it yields CSVDSRSSGNEQFF.

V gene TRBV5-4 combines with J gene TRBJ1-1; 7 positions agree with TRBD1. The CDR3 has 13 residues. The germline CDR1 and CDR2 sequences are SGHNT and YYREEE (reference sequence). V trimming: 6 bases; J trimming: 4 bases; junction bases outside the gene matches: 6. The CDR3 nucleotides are TGTGCCAGCAAGGGGGCGGGGGTCACTGAAGCTTTCTTT. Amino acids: CASKGAGVTEAFF.